The entry below gives a single T cell receptor beta chain sequence along with its context. Its antigen is as yet unknown. The entry originates in a study of T cells after yellow fever vaccination. One entry per CDR3 protein results from TCRdb running MiXCR on the 5' RACE reads. The sample lists hundreds of thousands of distinct CDR3 sequences; 6.2% were seen once. Findings and limits, study-wide: Abundant clonotypes from the bulk population could contaminate FACS-sorted repertoires. When the response was secondary, it was weaker but reached its peak faster, day 5 versus 15. Overlap between CD4 and CD8 compartments was detected for a small share of clonotypes.

This material consisted of PBMCs, taken 5 days after the yellow fever booster vaccination. The sequence derives from a man aged 25-45 years who received the YFV17D yellow fever vaccine.

The CDR3 is CASRTGGAGQPQHF. CDR3 nucleotide sequence: TGTGCCAGCAGGACAGGGGGCGCCGGTCAGCCCCAGCATTTT. The genes are TRBV12-3 or TRBV12-4 and TRBJ1-5; TRBD1 agrees at 10 bases. This CDR3 is 14 amino acids long. V lost 6 bases and J lost 6; bases outside the gene matches: 5.